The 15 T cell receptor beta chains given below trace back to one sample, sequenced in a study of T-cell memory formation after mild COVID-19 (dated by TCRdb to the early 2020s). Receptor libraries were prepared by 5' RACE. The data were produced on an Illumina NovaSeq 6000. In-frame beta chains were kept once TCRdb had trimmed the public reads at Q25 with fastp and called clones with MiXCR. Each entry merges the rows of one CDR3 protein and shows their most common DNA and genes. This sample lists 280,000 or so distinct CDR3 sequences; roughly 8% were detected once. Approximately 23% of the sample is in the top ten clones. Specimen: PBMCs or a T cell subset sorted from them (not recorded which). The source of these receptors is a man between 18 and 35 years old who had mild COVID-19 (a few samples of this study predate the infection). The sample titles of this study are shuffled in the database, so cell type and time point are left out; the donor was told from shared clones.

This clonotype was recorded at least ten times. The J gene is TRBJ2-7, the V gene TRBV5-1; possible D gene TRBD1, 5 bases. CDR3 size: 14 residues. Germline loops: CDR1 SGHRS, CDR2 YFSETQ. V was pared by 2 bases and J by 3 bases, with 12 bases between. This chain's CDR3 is CASSFSQGIYEQYF. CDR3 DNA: TGCGCCAGCAGCTTCTCTCAGGGTATCTACGAGCAGTACTTC.

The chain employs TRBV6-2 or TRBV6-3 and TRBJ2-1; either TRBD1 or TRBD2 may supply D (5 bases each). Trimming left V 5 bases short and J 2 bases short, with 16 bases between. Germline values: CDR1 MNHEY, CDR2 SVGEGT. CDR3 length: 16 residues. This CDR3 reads CASSEPRDPPYNEQFF. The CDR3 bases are TGTGCCAGCAGTGAACCCCGGGACCCTCCCTACAATGAGCAGTTCTTC.

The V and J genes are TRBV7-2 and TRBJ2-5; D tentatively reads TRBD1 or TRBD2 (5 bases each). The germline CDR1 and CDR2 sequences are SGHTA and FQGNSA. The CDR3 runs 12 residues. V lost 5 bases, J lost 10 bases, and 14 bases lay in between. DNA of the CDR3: TGTGCCAGCAGCCCGGTTATGAGGGGCCAGTACTTC. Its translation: CASSPVMRGQYF.

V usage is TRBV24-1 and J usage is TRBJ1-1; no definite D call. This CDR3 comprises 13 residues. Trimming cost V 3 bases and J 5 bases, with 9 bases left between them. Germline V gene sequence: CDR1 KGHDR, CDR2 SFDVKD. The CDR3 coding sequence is TGTGCCACCAGTGATCCTACCGGGACTGAAGCTTTCTTT. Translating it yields CATSDPTGTEAFF.

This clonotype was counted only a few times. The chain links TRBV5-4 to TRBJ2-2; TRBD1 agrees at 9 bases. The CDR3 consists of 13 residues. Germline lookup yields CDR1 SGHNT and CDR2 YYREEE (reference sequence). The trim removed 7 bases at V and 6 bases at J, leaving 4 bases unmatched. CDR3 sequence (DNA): TGTGCCAGCGGGACAGGGAGCGCCGGGGAGCTGTTTTTT. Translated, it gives CASGTGSAGELFF.

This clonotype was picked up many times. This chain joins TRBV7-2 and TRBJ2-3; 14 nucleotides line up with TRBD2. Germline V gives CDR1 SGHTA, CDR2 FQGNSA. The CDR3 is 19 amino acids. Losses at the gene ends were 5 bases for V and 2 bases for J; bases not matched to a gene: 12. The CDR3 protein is CASSGLAGGMTLLTDTQYF. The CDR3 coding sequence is TGTGCCAGCAGCGGACTAGCGGGGGGCATGACCTTACTCACAGATACGCAGTATTTT.

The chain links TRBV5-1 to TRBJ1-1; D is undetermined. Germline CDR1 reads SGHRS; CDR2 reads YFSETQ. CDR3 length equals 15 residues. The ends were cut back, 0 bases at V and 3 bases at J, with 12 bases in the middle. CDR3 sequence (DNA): TGCGCCAGCAGCTTGGTGGGGTGGGGAGACACTGAAGCTTTCTTT. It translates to CASSLVGWGDTEAFF.

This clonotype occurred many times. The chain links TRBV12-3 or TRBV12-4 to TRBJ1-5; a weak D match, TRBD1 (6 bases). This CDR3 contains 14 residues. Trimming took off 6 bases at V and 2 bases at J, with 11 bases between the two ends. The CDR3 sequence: CASSLRQGNQPQHF. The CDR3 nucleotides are TGTGCCAGCAGCCTAAGACAGGGCAATCAGCCCCAGCATTTT.

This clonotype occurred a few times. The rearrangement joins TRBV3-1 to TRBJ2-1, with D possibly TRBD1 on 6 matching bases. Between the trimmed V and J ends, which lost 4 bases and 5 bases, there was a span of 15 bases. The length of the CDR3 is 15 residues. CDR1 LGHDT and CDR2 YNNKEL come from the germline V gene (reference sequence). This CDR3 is CASSPSQGWDNEQFF. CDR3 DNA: TGTGCCAGCAGCCCATCTCAGGGGTGGGACAATGAGCAGTTCTTC.

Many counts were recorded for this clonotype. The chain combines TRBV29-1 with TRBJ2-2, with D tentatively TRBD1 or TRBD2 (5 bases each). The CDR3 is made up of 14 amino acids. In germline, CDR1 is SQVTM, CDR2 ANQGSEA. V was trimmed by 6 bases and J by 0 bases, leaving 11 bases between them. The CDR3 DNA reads TGCAGCGTCCCAGGGACCACGAACACCGGGGAGCTGTTTTTT. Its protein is CSVPGTTNTGELFF.

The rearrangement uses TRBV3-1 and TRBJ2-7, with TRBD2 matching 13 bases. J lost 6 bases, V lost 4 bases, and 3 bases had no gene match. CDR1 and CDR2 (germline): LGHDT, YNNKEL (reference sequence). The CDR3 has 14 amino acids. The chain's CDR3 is CASSRGLAGVEQYF. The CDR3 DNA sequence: TGTGCCAGCAGCCGTGGACTAGCGGGGGTCGAGCAGTACTTC.

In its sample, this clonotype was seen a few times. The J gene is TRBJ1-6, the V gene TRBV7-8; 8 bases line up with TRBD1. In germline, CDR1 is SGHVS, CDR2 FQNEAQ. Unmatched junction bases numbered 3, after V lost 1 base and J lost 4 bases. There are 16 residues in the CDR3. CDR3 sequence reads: CASSLGQGHYNSPLHF. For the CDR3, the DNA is TGTGCCAGCAGCTTAGGACAGGGGCATTATAATTCACCCCTCCACTTT.

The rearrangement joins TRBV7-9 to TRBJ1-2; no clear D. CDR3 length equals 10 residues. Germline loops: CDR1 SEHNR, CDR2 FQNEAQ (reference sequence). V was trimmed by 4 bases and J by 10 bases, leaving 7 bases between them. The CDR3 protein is CASSYNNYTF. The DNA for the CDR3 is TGTGCCAGCAGCTATAACAACTACACCTTC.

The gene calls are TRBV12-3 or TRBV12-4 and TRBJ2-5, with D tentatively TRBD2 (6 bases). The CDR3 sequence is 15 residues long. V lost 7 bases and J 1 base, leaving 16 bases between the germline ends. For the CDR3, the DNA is TGTGCCAGCACTCCAGACGCCGGGAGCCAAGAGACCCAGTACTTC. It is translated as CASTPDAGSQETQYF.

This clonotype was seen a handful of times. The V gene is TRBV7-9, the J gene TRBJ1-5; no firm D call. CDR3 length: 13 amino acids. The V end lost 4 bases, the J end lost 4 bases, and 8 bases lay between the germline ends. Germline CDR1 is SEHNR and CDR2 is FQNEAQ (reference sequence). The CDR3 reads CASSSGRNQPQHF. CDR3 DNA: TGTGCCAGCAGCTCAGGACGGAATCAGCCCCAGCATTTT.